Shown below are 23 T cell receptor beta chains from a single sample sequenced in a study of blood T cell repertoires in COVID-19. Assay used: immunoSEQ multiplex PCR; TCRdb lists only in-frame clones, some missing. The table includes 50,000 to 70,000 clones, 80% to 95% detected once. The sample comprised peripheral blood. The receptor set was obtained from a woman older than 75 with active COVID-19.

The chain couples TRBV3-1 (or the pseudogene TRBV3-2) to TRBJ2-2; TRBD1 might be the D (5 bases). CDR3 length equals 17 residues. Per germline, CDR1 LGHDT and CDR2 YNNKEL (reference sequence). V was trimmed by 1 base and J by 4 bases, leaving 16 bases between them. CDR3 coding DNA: TGTGCCAGCAGCCAAGCGAGGACAAACCTTGGCACCGGGGAGCTGTTTTTT. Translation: CASSQARTNLGTGELFF.

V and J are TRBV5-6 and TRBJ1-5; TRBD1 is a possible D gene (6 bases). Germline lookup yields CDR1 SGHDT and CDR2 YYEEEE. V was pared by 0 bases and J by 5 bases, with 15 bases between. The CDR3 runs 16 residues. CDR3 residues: CASSLGYNRAHQPQHF. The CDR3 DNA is TGTGCCAGCAGCTTGGGATATAACAGGGCTCATCAGCCCCAGCATTTT.

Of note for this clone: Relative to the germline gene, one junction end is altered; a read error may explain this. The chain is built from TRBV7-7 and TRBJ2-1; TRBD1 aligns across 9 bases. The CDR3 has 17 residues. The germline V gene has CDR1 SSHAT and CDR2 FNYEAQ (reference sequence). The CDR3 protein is CASSLGAGTGLYNEQFF. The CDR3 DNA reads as TGTGCTAGCAGCTTAGGAGCCGGGACAGGGCTTTACAATGAGCAGTTCTTC.

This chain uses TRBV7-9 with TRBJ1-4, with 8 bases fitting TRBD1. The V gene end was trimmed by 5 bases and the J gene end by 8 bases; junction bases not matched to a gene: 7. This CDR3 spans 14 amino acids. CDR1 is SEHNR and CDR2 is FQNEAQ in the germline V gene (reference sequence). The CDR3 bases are TGTGCCAGCAGCCCGACAGGGGCAGGGGAAAAACTGTTTTTT. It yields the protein CASSPTGAGEKLFF.

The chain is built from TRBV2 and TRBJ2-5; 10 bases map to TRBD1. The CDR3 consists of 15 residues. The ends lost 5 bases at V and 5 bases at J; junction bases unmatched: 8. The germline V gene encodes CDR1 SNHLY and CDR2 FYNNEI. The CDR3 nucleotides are TGTGCCAGCAGTCAGGGACAGGGGCTCGGGGAGACCCAGTACTTC. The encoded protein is CASSQGQGLGETQYF.

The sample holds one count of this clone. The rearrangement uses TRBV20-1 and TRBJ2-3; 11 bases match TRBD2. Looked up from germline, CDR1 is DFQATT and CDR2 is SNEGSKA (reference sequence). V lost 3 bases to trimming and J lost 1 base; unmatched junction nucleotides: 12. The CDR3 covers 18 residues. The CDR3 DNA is TGCAGTGCTAGTTGGGGGGTTAGCGGGAGGGGAGGCACAGATACGCAGTATTTT. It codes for CSASWGVSGRGGTDTQYF.

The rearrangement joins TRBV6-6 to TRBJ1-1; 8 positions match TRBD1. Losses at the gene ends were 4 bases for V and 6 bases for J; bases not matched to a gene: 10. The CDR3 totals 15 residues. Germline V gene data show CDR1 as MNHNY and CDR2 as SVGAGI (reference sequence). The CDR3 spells CASSSQGAQVPEAFF. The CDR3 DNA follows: TGTGCCAGCAGTTCTCAGGGGGCGCAGGTCCCTGAAGCTTTCTTT.

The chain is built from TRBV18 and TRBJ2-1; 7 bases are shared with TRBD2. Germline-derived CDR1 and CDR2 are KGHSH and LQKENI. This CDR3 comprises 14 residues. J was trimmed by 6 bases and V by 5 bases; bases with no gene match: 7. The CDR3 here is CASSSGQRGNEQFF. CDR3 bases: TGTGCCAGCTCATCCGGTCAGCGGGGCAATGAGCAGTTCTTC.

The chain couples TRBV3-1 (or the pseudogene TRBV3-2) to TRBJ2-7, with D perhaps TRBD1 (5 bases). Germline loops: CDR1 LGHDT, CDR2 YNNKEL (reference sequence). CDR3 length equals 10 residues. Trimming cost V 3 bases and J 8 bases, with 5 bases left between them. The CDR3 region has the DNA TGTGCCAGCAGCCAGGGGCAGCAGTACTTC. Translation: CASSQGQQYF.

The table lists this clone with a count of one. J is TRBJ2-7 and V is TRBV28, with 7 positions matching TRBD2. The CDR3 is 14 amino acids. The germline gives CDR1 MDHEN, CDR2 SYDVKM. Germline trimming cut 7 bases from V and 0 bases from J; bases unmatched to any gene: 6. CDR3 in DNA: TGTGCCAGCACGGCGGGAGCCACCTCCTACGAGCAGTACTTC. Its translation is CASTAGATSYEQYF.

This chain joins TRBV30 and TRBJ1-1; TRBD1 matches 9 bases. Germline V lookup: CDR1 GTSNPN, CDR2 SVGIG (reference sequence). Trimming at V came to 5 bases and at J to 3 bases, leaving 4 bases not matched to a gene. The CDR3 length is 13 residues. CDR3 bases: TGTGCCTGGGTGGACAGGGGCTACACTGAAGCTTTCTTT. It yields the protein CAWVDRGYTEAFF.

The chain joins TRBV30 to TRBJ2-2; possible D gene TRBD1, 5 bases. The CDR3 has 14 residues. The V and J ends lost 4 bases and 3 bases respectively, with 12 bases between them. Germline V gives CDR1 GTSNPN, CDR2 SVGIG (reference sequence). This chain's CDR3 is CAWTLGRDTGELFF. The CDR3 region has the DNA TGTGCCTGGACCTTGGGCAGGGACACCGGGGAGCTGTTTTTT.

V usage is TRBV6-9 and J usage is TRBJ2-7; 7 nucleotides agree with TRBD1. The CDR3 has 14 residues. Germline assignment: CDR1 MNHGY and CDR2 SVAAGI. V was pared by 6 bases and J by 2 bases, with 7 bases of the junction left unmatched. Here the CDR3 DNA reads TGTGCCAGCAGGACAGGGCAAGTTACCTACGAGCAGTACGTC. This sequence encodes CASRTGQVTYEQYV.

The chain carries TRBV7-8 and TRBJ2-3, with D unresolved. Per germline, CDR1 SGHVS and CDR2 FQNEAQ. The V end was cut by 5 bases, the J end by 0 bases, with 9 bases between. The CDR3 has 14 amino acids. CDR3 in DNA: TGTGCCAGCAGCCGACCTCTTAGCACAGATACGCAGTATTTT. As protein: CASSRPLSTDTQYF.

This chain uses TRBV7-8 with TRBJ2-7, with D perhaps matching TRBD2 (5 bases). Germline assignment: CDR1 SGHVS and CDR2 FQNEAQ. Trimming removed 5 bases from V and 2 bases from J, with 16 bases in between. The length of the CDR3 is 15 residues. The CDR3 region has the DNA TGTGCCAGCAGCCGAGGAAGCGGTATGCCCTACGAGCAGTACTTC. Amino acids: CASSRGSGMPYEQYF.

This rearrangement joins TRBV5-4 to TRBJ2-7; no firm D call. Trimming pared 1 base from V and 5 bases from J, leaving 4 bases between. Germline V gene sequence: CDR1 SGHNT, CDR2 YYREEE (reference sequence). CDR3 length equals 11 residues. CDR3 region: CASSLTDEQYF. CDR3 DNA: TGTGCCAGCAGCTTGACGGACGAGCAGTACTTC.

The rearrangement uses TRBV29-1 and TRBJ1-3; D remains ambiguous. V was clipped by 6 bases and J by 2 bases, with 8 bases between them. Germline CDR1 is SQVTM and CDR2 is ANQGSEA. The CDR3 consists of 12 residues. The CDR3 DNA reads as TGCAGCGTCCTAAAAGCTGGAAACACCATATATTTT. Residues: CSVLKAGNTIYF.

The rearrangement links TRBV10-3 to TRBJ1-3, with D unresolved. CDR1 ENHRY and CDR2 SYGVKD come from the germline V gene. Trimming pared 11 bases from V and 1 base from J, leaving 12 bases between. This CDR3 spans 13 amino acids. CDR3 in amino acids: CASREGSGNTIYF. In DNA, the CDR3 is TGTGCCTCTCGGGAGGGATCTGGAAACACCATATATTTT.

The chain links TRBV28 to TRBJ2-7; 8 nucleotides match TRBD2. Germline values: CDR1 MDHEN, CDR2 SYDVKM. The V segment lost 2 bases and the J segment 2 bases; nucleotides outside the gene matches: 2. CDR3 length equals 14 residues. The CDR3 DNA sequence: TGTGCCAGCAGTTTACTAGCGGGTACCTACGAGCAGTACTTC. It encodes CASSLLAGTYEQYF.

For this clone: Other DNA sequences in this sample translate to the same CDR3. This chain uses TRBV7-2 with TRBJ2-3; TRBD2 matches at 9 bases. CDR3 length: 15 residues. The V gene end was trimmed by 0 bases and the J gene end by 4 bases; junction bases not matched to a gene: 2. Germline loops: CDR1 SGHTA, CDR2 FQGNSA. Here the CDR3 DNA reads TGTGCCAGCAGCTTAGCGGCGGGGGGGCCAGATACGCAGTATTTT. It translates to CASSLAAGGPDTQYF. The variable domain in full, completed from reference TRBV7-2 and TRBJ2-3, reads GAGVSQSPSNKVTEKGKDVELRCDPISGHTALYWYRQSLGQGLEFLIYFQGNSAPDKSGLPSDRFSAERTGGSVSTLTIQRTQQEDSAVYLCASSLAAGGPDTQYFGPGTRLTVL.

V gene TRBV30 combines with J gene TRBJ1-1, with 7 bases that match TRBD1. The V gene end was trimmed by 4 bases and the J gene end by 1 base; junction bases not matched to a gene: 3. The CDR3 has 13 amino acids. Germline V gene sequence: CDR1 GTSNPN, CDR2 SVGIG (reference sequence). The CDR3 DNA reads TGTGCCTGGAAGGGACAGTCGAACACTGAAGCTTTCTTT. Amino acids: CAWKGQSNTEAFF.

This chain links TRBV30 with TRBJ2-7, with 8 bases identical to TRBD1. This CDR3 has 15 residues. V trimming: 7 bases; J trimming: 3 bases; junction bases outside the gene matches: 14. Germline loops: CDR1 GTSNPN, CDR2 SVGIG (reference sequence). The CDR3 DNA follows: TGTGCCTTAATTACACAGGGGGGATTAAGCTACGAGCAGTACTTC. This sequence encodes CALITQGGLSYEQYF.

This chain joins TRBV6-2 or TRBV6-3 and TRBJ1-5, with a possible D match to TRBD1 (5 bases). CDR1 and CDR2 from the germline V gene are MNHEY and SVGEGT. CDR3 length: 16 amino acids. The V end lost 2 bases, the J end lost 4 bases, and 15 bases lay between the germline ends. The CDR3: CASSYPGGVANQPQHF. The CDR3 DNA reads TGTGCCAGCAGTTACCCGGGAGGGGTAGCTAATCAGCCCCAGCATTTT.